Reported below is one T cell receptor (beta chain). CDR1 is SNHLY, CDR2 FYNNEI, per germline. There are 18 residues in the CDR3. With 6 bases clipped from V and 5 bases from J, the junction kept 11 bases outside the gene matches. The data stem from a study of control samples from healthy donors and cancer patients. Using immunoSEQ multiplex PCR, the repertoire was profiled, and TCRdb retains in-frame clones only, with some absent. The table shows some 150,000 clones, with around 94% occurring only once. This chain links TRBV2 with TRBJ2-2, with TRBD2 matching 14 bases. The sequence was collected from a middle-aged man in good health. What was sequenced was blood. As DNA, the CDR3 is TGTGCCAGCAGGTCCGGGACTAGCGGGAGTCGGGGAACCGGGGAGCTGTTTTTT. As protein: CASRSGTSGSRGTGELFF.